One sample yielded the 17 T cell receptor beta chains listed below, sequenced in a study of OX40 agonist ivuxolimab in advanced cancers. Data came from immunoSEQ multiplex PCR; TCRdb stores just in-frame clones and leaves some out. The data show fewer than 40,000 clones, with about four fifths seen just once and approximately 21% held by the top ten. Sequences were derived from CD4+ or CD8+ T cells sorted from blood, sampled in a trial of the OX40 agonist ivuxolimab. The receptors were sampled from an adult with an advanced solid tumor such as melanoma, head and neck, liver or kidney cancer.

This clone has only a few counts. The chain couples TRBV10-3 to TRBJ2-7, with TRBD1 as a possible D gene (6 bases). The germline CDR1 and CDR2 sequences are ENHRY and SYGVKD. The CDR3 is 14 amino acids. V lost 4 bases to trimming and J lost 2 bases, with 12 bases between them. The CDR3 DNA follows: TGTGCCATCAGTGTGGACAGTACCACCTACGAGCAGTACTTC. It translates to CAISVDSTTYEQYF.

The chain couples TRBV29-1 to TRBJ2-5; 9 positions match TRBD2. The V segment lost 3 bases and the J segment 5 bases; nucleotides outside the gene matches: 7. The germline CDR1 and CDR2 sequences are SQVTM and ANQGSEA. The CDR3 contains 14 residues. The CDR3 bases are TGCAGCGTTGAGGGTAGCGGGGGTTGGGAGACCCAGTACTTC. It specifies CSVEGSGGWETQYF.

The genes are TRBV14 and TRBJ2-3; TRBD2 agrees at 12 bases. The CDR3 covers 17 residues. Germline-derived CDR1 and CDR2 are SGHDN and FVKESK. V dropped 4 bases and J dropped 3; count of bases not matched to a gene: 8. The CDR3, as DNA: TGTGCCAGCAGCCGAGATACCGGACTAGCGGGAACAGATACGCAGTATTTT. Its translation is CASSRDTGLAGTDTQYF.

The chain links TRBV30 to TRBJ1-4; weak D call: TRBD1 (6 bases). The V gene's germline CDR1 is GTSNPN and CDR2 SVGIG (reference sequence). This CDR3 is 13 amino acids long. V was clipped by 5 bases and J by 7 bases, with 14 bases between them. The CDR3: CAWSRDMGEKLFF. The CDR3 bases are TGTGCCTGGTCCCGGGACATGGGTGAAAAACTGTTTTTT.

The chain recombines TRBV7-5 with TRBJ2-3. TRBV7-5 is flagged as a pseudogene. The CDR3 contains 15 residues. CDR3 DNA: TGTGTCAGAAGCCTCCCCGGGGCTAGCACAGATACGCAGTATTTT. This encodes CVRSLPGASTDTQYF.

The chain links TRBV5-1 to TRBJ1-4, with 7 bases that match TRBD1. The CDR3 is 16 amino acids. Germline CDR1 SGHRS, CDR2 YFSETQ. The V and J ends lost 3 bases and 0 bases, in that order; junction bases with no gene match: 5. The CDR3 loop reads CASSSQGIATNEKLFF. The CDR3 nucleotides read TGCGCCAGCAGCTCACAGGGGATTGCAACTAATGAAAAACTGTTTTTT.

This sequence joins TRBV9 and TRBJ1-2; 10 bases fit TRBD1. Losses at the gene ends were 6 bases for V and 6 bases for J; bases not matched to a gene: 2. The germline CDR1 and CDR2 sequences are SGDLS and YYNGEE. This CDR3 has 12 residues. In DNA, the CDR3 is TGTGCCAGCACCGGGACAGGGGATGGCTACACCTTC. Residues: CASTGTGDGYTF.

This chain joins TRBV5-1 and TRBJ1-1; D unresolved. Trimming cost V 0 bases and J 3 bases, with 12 bases left between them. The CDR3 length is 15 residues. In germline, CDR1 is SGHRS, CDR2 YFSETQ. The CDR3 region is CASSLVGGEDTEAFF. CDR3 nucleotides: TGCGCCAGCAGCTTGGTAGGCGGAGAGGACACTGAAGCTTTCTTT.

This clone was counted a few times. The J gene is TRBJ2-7, the V gene TRBV7-9; a possible D gene is TRBD2 (5 bases). The V and J ends lost 5 bases and 5 bases respectively, with 10 bases between them. The germline V gene encodes CDR1 SEHNR and CDR2 FQNEAQ (reference sequence). The CDR3 spans 12 residues. The CDR3 DNA reads as TGTGCCAGCAGCATTAACGGGGACGAGCAGTACTTC. Translated, it gives CASSINGDEQYF.

The V gene is TRBV5-4, the J gene TRBJ1-1, with a possible D match to TRBD1 (5 bases). The CDR3 runs to 14 residues. The germline gives CDR1 SGHNT, CDR2 YYREEE (reference sequence). Deletions cut 0 bases from V and 1 base from J, with 7 bases between. In DNA form, the CDR3 reads TGTGCCAGCAGCTTGGACAGGCAGAACACTGAAGCTTTCTTT. It is translated as CASSLDRQNTEAFF.

The chain is built from TRBV29-1 and TRBJ2-7; either TRBD1 or TRBD2 may fit D (5 bases each). V was shortened by 2 bases and J by 2 bases, with 13 bases between the two germline ends. This CDR3 has 14 amino acids. Germline V gene lookup returns CDR1 SQVTM and CDR2 ANQGSEA. The CDR3 nucleotides are TGCAGCGTTGAAATGTGGGGGAGCCCCTACGAGCAGTACTTC. Translation: CSVEMWGSPYEQYF.

The V call is TRBV19, the J call TRBJ1-5, with a weak D call TRBD1 (5 bases). This CDR3 contains 14 residues. CDR1 is LNHDA and CDR2 is SQIVND in the germline V gene (reference sequence). Trimming shortened V by 7 bases and J by 6 bases, and 16 bases separated the two germline ends. The CDR3 sequence is CASIGIGAGQPQHF. As DNA, the CDR3 is TGTGCCAGTATTGGGATAGGGGCGGGTCAGCCCCAGCATTTT.

V gene TRBV14 combines with J gene TRBJ1-3; 9 bases are a match to TRBD1. Germline loops: CDR1 SGHDN, CDR2 FVKESK. The trim removed 4 bases at V and 0 bases at J, leaving 7 bases unmatched. CDR3 length: 17 amino acids. CDR3 protein: CASSLGQGQSSGNTIYF. Written as DNA, the CDR3 is TGTGCCAGCAGCCTGGGACAGGGCCAGAGCTCTGGAAACACCATATATTTT.

The CDR3 region is CASSRDMVGYTF. CDR3 sequence (DNA): TGTGCCAGCAGTCGGGACATGGTAGGCTACACCTTC. This chain joins TRBV7-2 and TRBJ1-2; the D gene is possibly TRBD1 (6 bases). The V gene lost 6 bases and the J gene lost 8 bases, with 13 bases spanning the gap. Germline CDR1 is SGHTA and CDR2 is FQGNSA. CDR3 length equals 12 residues.

This chain joins TRBV2 and TRBJ2-3; TRBD2 might be the D (5 bases). This CDR3 region has 13 residues. Deletions cut 6 bases from V and 3 bases from J, with 10 bases between. Germline V gives CDR1 SNHLY, CDR2 FYNNEI. CDR3 nucleotide sequence: TGTGCCAGCAGCGAGCGGTCTACAGATACGCAGTATTTT. This sequence encodes CASSERSTDTQYF.

The chain carries TRBV10-3 and TRBJ2-7; D might be TRBD2 (7 bases). Per germline, CDR1 ENHRY and CDR2 SYGVKD. V gave up 10 bases and J gave up 7 bases, with 20 bases separating them. CDR3 length: 13 amino acids. The CDR3 DNA reads TGTGCCACCTGGGGGGGCCCCGGTGAAGAGCAGTACTTC. Protein: CATWGGPGEEQYF.

The chain recombines TRBV6-5 with TRBJ2-7; D is possibly TRBD1 or TRBD2 (5 bases each). CDR1 MNHEY and CDR2 SVGAGI come from the germline V gene. The V gene lost 6 bases and the J gene lost 2 bases, with 14 bases spanning the gap. The CDR3 covers 14 residues. CDR3: CASRRAGKAYEQYF. DNA of the CDR3: TGTGCCAGCAGGCGGGCAGGGAAGGCCTACGAGCAGTACTTC.